The 5 T cell receptor beta chains listed next were all sequenced from one sample in a study of shared clonotypes between healthy human individuals. Libraries were prepared by immunoSEQ multiplex PCR; TCRdb keeps only in-frame clonotypes and omits some of them. Here the sample spans 2 million to 3 million clones, 93% being singletons. The material sequenced was naive CD4+ T cells from PBMCs. Subset of the sample: CD45RA+ positively selected. Receptors were obtained from a man younger than 30 in good health. Some clones in this sample may be carry-over from other donors' samples.

The chain joins TRBV4-2 to TRBJ2-3; D unclear. Trimming pared 0 bases from V and 7 bases from J, leaving 8 bases between. Germline CDR1 reads LGHNA; CDR2 reads YNFKEQ. The CDR3 spans 13 residues. DNA for the CDR3: TGTGCCAGCAGCCAAGATGCCCCTAATACGCAGTATTTT. Translated: CASSQDAPNTQYF.

This rearrangement joins TRBV2 to TRBJ1-5, with D perhaps TRBD1 (6 bases). Trimming removed 8 bases at V and 0 bases at J, with 11 bases between. Germline V gives CDR1 SNHLY, CDR2 FYNNEI. CDR3 length: 14 residues. The CDR3 DNA sequence: TGTGCCAGCCTGGACAGCTCTAGCAATCAGCCCCAGCATTTT. Amino acid sequence: CASLDSSSNQPQHF.

The rearrangement uses TRBV6-6 and TRBJ2-7; the match to TRBD2 covers 7 bases. CDR1 MNHNY and CDR2 SVGAGI come from the germline V gene (reference sequence). CDR3 length: 15 residues. The V and J ends lost 8 bases and 0 bases, in that order; junction bases with no gene match: 10. The CDR3 bases are TGTGCCAGCGGGTATGGGGGGGACCCCTCCTACGAGCAGTACTTC. Amino acid sequence: CASGYGGDPSYEQYF.

As regards this clone: Other DNA sequences in the sample encode the same CDR3. The CDR3, as DNA: TGTGCCAGCAGCGTAACCACGAACACTGAAGCTTTCTTT. Encoded protein: CASSVTTNTEAFF. The V and J genes are TRBV9 and TRBJ1-1; D call uncertain. Per the germline V gene, CDR1 is SGDLS and CDR2 is YYNGEE. Trimming cost V 1 base and J 1 base, with 5 bases left between them. This CDR3 spans 13 amino acids.

V and J are TRBV6-5 and TRBJ1-6; D gene ambiguous. Deletions cut 8 bases from V and 7 bases from J, with 12 bases between. The CDR3 extends over 13 amino acids. In germline, CDR1 is MNHEY, CDR2 SVGAGI. CDR3 DNA sequence: TGTGCCAGCGGGAGACGGGGAAATTCACCCCTCCACTTT. This codes for CASGRRGNSPLHF.